This T cell receptor beta chain is from a study of shared clonotypes between healthy human individuals. Only in-frame clones appear in the TCRdb table, and some are missing; sequencing was by immunoSEQ multiplex PCR. The sample records around 1.6 million clones, around 98% being singletons. V lost 10 bases, J lost 5 bases, and 10 bases stayed unmatched. The V gene's germline CDR1 is MNHEY and CDR2 SVGAGI. The CDR3 loop spans 14 amino acids. The J gene is TRBJ2-1, the V gene TRBV6-5; 8 bases align to TRBD1. The specimen sequenced was naive CD4+ T cells sorted from blood. Specified subset: CD45RA+ positively selected. The TCR originated in a man younger than 40 in good health. DNA for the CDR3: TGTGCCACGACACCTGCGGACAGGGACAATGAGCAGTTCTTC. As protein: CATTPADRDNEQFF.